A selection of T cell receptor beta chains follows, all from one sample in a study of T cells after yellow fever vaccination. TCRdb re-called the 5' RACE reads through MiXCR, storing one row per CDR3 protein. The data show hundreds of thousands of distinct CDR3 sequences, approximately 19% seen once. The sequencing here drew on PBMCs, taken before the yellow fever booster vaccination. These receptor sequences come from a man aged 18-30 years who received the YFV17D yellow fever vaccine. The CDR3 runs from the conserved cysteine through the conserved F or W. A D gene is named only where the DNA matches it firmly. Clone sizes are given selectively: once, few, many, or a class where the clone is expanded.

>few|TRBV3-1|TRBD2|TRBJ2-2
CASSPPGALAGTGELFF
TGTGCCAGCAGCCCCCCAGGCGCGTTAGCGGGCACCGGGGAGCTGTTTTTT
>-|TRBV5-6|-|TRBJ1-5
CASSRALNSNQPQHF
TGTGCCAGCAGCCGGGCCCTGAATAGCAATCAGCCCCAGCATTTT
>few|TRBV4-3|-|TRBJ2-2
CASSQDPNPRTGELFF
TGCGCCAGCAGCCAAGATCCAAACCCCCGGACCGGGGAGCTGTTTTTT
>-|TRBV6-2/TRBV6-3|-|TRBJ2-7
CASRKAGESYEQYF
TGTGCCAGCAGGAAGGCAGGGGAATCCTACGAGCAGTACTTC
>-|TRBV20-1|-|TRBJ2-2
CSARGLTGELFF
TGCAGTGCTAGGGGACTCACCGGGGAGCTGTTTTTT
>-|TRBV6-5|-|TRBJ1-3
CASSLVHTGNTIYF
TGTGCCAGCAGTCTAGTTCATACTGGAAACACCATATATTTT
>many|TRBV29-1|-|TRBJ1-1
CSVGRMGTEAFF
TGCAGCGTTGGCCGGATGGGAACTGAAGCTTTCTTT
>-|TRBV7-7|TRBD2|TRBJ2-2
CATIPLAGGNTGELFF
TGTGCCACCATACCATTAGCGGGGGGGAACACCGGGGAGCTGTTTTTT
>-|TRBV21-1|-|TRBJ1-3
CARAQARNTIYF
TGTGCCAGGGCCCAGGCTAGGAACACCATATATTTT
>few|TRBV12-3/TRBV12-4|-|TRBJ1-3
CASRIQVSGNTIYF
TGTGCCAGCAGGATACAGGTTTCTGGAAACACCATATATTTT
>-|TRBV6-2/TRBV6-3|-|TRBJ2-3
CASSPARADTDTQYF
TGTGCCAGCAGCCCCGCGAGGGCCGATACAGATACGCAGTATTTT
>few|TRBV20-1|-|TRBJ2-5
CSARAEGGGETQYF
TGCAGTGCTAGAGCTGAGGGGGGAGGAGAGACCCAGTACTTC
>-|TRBV4-2|-|TRBJ2-4
CASSQDRSGERFNIQYF
TGTGCCAGCAGCCAAGATAGATCGGGGGAGCGTTTTAACATTCAGTACTTC
>-|TRBV12-3/TRBV12-4|-|TRBJ1-2
CASSPGGENYGYTF
TGTGCCAGCAGCCCCGGAGGGGAGAACTATGGCTACACCTTC
>many|TRBV20-1|-|TRBJ1-1
CSARTGTWNTEAFF
TGCAGTGCTAGAACCGGGACATGGAACACTGAAGCTTTCTTT
>-|TRBV20-1|TRBD2|TRBJ2-1
CSASRAGNEQFF
TGCAGTGCTAGCCGAGCGGGGAATGAGCAGTTCTTC
>many|TRBV28|-|TRBJ1-1
CASSLRAGDTEAFF
TGTGCCAGCAGTTTACGGGCAGGGGACACTGAAGCTTTCTTT
>-|TRBV9|-|TRBJ1-2
CASREVRNYGYTF
TGTGCCAGCAGGGAAGTCCGGAACTATGGCTACACCTTC
>few|TRBV7-2|TRBD2|TRBJ2-6
CASGVVAGGTGANVLTF
TGTGCCAGCGGAGTAGTAGCGGGGGGGACTGGGGCCAACGTCCTGACTTTC
>few|TRBV10-3|TRBD1|TRBJ2-5
CAISRQGLNGETQYF
TGTGCCATCAGCCGACAGGGATTGAACGGCGAGACCCAGTACTTC
>few|TRBV5-4|TRBD2|TRBJ2-1
CASSSIAGGLINDEQFF
TGTGCCAGCAGCTCTATAGCGGGGGGGCTCATTAACGATGAGCAGTTCTTC
>few|TRBV7-2|TRBD1|TRBJ1-2
CASSPATGIGYTF
TGTGCCAGCAGCCCCGCGACAGGGATCGGCTACACCTTC
>-|TRBV5-1|-|TRBJ1-3
CASSLRGAPGNTIYF
TGCGCCAGCAGCTTGCGGGGGGCGCCGGGAAACACCATATATTTT
>-|TRBV7-9|TRBD2|TRBJ2-1
CASSPPRSGDTDEQFF
TGTGCCAGCAGCCCCCCGAGAAGCGGGGATACAGATGAGCAGTTCTTC
>-|TRBV11-2|TRBD2|TRBJ2-1
CASSLVSSGGVNEQFF
TGTGCCAGCAGCTTAGTGAGTAGCGGGGGAGTTAATGAGCAGTTCTTC
>-|TRBV20-1|TRBD1|TRBJ1-2
CSGTLTGERYGYTF
TGCAGTGGAACCCTGACAGGGGAGCGCTATGGCTACACCTTC
>few|TRBV7-6|TRBD2|TRBJ2-5
CASSPWTSPGETQYF
TGTGCCAGCAGCCCGTGGACTAGCCCTGGGGAGACCCAGTACTTC
>-|TRBV9|-|TRBJ2-1
CASSVGLAYEQFF
TGTGCCAGCAGCGTAGGGCTAGCGTACGAGCAGTTCTTC
>-|TRBV7-2|-|TRBJ2-3
CASSSRGIVWSDTQYF
TGTGCCAGCAGCTCGCGTGGAATCGTTTGGTCAGATACGCAGTATTTT